This is a list of T cell receptor beta chains from one sample in a study of T cells in localized non-small cell lung cancer. Some clones are missing from TCRdb's copy, which holds only in-frame ones; the method was immunoSEQ multiplex PCR. In the table there are more than 15,000 clones, approximately 90% of which are singletons. Source: peripheral blood, taken before any cancer treatment. These receptors all come from a female donor over 55 with stage III squamous cell lung carcinoma. Each CDR3 is given with its conserved first and last residue. The D gene is left open where the match is weak. The listing skips clone size in some rows; elsewhere it reads once, few, many or a size class.

len,d_gene,v_gene,abundance,j_gene,CDR3nt,CDR3aa
14,NA,TRBV7-9,NA,TRBJ2-1,TGTGCCAGCAGCTTAGCAGGGCTCAACAATGAGCAGTTCTTC,CASSLAGLNNEQFF
16,TRBD1,TRBV7-9,NA,TRBJ2-7,TGTGCCAGCAGCCTACTGGGACAGGGGGCGAGTGACGAGCAGTACTTC,CASSLLGQGASDEQYF
14,NA,TRBV7-2,NA,TRBJ1-5,TGTGCCAGCAGCTTAGGAGGGGCCAATCAGCCCCAGCATTTT,CASSLGGANQPQHF
13,TRBD1,TRBV30,NA,TRBJ1-1,TGTGCCTGGAGTTTGGCAGGGGGCACTGAAGCTTTCTTT,CAWSLAGGTEAFF
13,TRBD1,TRBV2,NA,TRBJ1-2,TGTGCCAGCATGCTGGGACAGGTAAATGGCTACACCTTC,CASMLGQVNGYTF
17,NA,TRBV2,NA,TRBJ2-7,TGTGCCAGCAGTGACAACGTGGTAGGTCTTTCCTCCTACGAGCAGTACTTC,CASSDNVVGLSSYEQYF
13,NA,TRBV2,few,TRBJ1-4,TGTGCCAGCATGGGACTGACTAATGAAAAACTGTTTTTT,CASMGLTNEKLFF
17,NA,TRBV19,few,TRBJ1-2,TGTGCCAGTACCCGCCAAACCGAGGGAATAGCTAACTATGGCTACACCTTC,CASTRQTEGIANYGYTF
13,TRBD1,TRBV30,NA,TRBJ2-7,TGTGCCTGGGCCCGACAGGGTTATAACGAGCAGTACTTC,CAWARQGYNEQYF
15,TRBD1,TRBV12-5,NA,TRBJ2-2,TGTGCTAGTGGTCGCACAGGGGATGAGAGCGGGGAGCTGTTTTTT,CASGRTGDESGELFF
17,NA,TRBV9,NA,TRBJ1-3,TGTGCCAGCAGCGTAGAAGGGGCAGGCCTCGCTGGAAACACCATATATTTT,CASSVEGAGLAGNTIYF
12,NA,TRBV7-2,once,TRBJ1-6,TGTGCCAGCAGCTTTAAAGGGTCACCCCTCCACTTT,CASSFKGSPLHF
12,TRBD2,TRBV29-1,NA,TRBJ2-7,TGCAGCGTACAGCGGGGGCCCTACGAGCAGTACTTC,CSVQRGPYEQYF
16,NA,TRBV9,once,TRBJ1-2,TGTGCCAGCAGCGTAGGGGGGGGCGGGGGCGAGAATGGCTACACCTTC,CASSVGGGGGENGYTF
18,NA,TRBV9,NA,TRBJ1-2,TGTGCCAGCAGCTACTTGATCGGGTCCCGTTTTAATAACTATGGCTACACCTTC,CASSYLIGSRFNNYGYTF
14,TRBD1,TRBV2,NA,TRBJ1-5,TGTGCCAGCAGGGACAGGGGGAGATGGCAGCCCCAGCATTTT,CASRDRGRWQPQHF
14,NA,TRBV7-9,NA,TRBJ1-1,TGTGCCAGCAGCTTACAAGGGGGTTTGACTGAAGCTTTCTTT,CASSLQGGLTEAFF
15,TRBD1,TRBV30,NA,TRBJ2-5,TGTGCCTGGAGGCGAGGGGACAGAAACCAAGAGACCCAGTACTTC,CAWRRGDRNQETQYF